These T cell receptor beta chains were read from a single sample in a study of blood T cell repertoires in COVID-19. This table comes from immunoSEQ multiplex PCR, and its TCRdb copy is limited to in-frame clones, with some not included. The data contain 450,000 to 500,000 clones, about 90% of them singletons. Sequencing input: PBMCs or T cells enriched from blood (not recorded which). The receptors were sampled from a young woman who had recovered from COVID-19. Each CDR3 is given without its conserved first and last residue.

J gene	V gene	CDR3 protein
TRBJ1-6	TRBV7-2	ASSTPGQGTLPYNSPLH
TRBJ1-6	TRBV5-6	ASSLAGQDYNSPLH
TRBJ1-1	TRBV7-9	ASSLGTGLNTEAF
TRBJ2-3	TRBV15	ATSRDGGGWSTDTQY
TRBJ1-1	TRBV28	ASITSEGRNTEAF
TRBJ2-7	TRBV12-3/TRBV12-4	ASSLGGGEQY
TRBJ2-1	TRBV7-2	ASSLPQGTYNEQF
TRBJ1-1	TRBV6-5	ASSYSAKTF
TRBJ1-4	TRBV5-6	ASSSGTGTNEKLF
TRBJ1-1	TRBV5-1	ASSPDRSMNTEAF
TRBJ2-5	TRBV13	ASGTRGALQETQY
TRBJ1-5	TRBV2	ASSDRNQPQH
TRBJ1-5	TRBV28	ASSSAGVNQPQH
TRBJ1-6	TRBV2	ASRDRSSYNSPLH
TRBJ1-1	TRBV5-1	ASSLISEDTEAF
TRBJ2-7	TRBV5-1	ASSLRTGGYEQY
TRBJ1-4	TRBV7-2	ASSRGEKLF
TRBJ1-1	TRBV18	ASSPEGSRGEAF
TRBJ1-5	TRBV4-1	ASSHGQGAAAQPQH
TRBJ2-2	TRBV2	ASSEGAGGLGGELF